The clone carrying this TCR beta chain was counted only a few times. These data are taken from a study of human T cells and chemical hapten exposure. TCRdb analysed the RACE reads with MiXCR anew, one entry per CDR3 protein. Counted here are under 200,000 distinct CDR3 sequences, more than 14% occurring once; the ten biggest clones make up 1.7%. The time point here: patch test 1, 2 weeks after DPC sensitization. Specified treatment: therapeutic diphenylcyclopropenone sensitization with weekly scalp DPC. The source is a woman aged 30 to 39 with alopecia areata. Some clones in this sample may be carry-over from other donors' samples. The sample consisted of whole blood, taken in connection with sensitization to the hapten diphenylcyclopropenone (DPC).

CDR3 DNA sequence: TGCAGTTCAAACAGGGGACATGGCTACACCTTC. It translates to CSSNRGHGYTF. The chain combines TRBV20-1 with TRBJ1-2; the match to TRBD1 covers 7 bases. Losses at the gene ends were 8 bases for V and 6 bases for J; bases not matched to a gene: 6. The CDR3 has 11 residues. The germline V gene has CDR1 DFQATT and CDR2 SNEGSKA (reference sequence).